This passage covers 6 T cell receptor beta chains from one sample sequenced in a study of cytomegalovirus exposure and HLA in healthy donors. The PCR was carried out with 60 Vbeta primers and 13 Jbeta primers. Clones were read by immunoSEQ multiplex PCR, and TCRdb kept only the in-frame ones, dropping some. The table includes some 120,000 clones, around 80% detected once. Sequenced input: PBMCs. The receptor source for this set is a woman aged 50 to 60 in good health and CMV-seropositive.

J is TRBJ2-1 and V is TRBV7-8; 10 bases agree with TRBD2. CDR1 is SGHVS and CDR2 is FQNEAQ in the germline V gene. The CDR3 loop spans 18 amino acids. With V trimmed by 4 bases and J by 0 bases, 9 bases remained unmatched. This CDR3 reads CASSSEGSGGSSYNEQFF. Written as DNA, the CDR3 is TGTGCCAGCAGCTCAGAGGGTAGCGGGGGGTCCTCCTACAATGAGCAGTTCTTC.

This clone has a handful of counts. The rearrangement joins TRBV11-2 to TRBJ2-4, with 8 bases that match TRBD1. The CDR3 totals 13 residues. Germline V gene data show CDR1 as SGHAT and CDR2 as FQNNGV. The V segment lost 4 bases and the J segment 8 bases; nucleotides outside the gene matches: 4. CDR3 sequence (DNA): TGTGCCAGCAGCTCAGGGGGCGAAGACATTCAGTACTTC. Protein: CASSSGGEDIQYF.

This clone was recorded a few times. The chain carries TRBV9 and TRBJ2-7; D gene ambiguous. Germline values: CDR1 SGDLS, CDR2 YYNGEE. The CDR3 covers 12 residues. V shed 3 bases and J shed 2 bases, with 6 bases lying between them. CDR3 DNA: TGTGCCAGCAGCGCCAGCGCCTACGAGCAGTACTTC. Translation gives CASSASAYEQYF.

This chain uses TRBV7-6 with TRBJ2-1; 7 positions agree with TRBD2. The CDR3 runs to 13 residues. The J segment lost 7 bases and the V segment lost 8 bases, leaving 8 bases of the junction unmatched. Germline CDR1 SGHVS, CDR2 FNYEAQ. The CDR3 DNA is TGTGCCAGCGGTCTTGCGGGGGTTAATGAGCAGTTCTTC. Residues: CASGLAGVNEQFF. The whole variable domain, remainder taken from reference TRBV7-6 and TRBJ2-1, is GAGVSQSPRYKVTKRGQDVALRCDPISGHVSLYWYRQALGQGPEFLTYFNYEAQQDKSGLPNDRFSAERPEGSISTLTIQRTEQRDSAMYRCASGLAGVNEQFFGPGTRLTVL.

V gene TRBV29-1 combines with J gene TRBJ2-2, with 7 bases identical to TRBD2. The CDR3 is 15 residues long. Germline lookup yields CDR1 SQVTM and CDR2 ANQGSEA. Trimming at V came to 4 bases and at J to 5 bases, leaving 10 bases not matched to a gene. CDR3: CSVGGGPRLTGELFF. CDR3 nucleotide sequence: TGCAGCGTTGGGGGGGGACCGAGACTAACCGGGGAGCTGTTTTTT.

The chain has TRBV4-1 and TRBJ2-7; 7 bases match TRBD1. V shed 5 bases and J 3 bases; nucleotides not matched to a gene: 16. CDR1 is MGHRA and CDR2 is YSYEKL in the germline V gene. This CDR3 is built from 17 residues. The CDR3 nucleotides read TGCGCCAGCAGCTCACTCGACAGGGCCAGGCCGGTCTACGAGCAGTACTTC. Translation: CASSSLDRARPVYEQYF.